These 18 T cell receptor beta chains share one sample of origin, sequenced in a study of cytomegalovirus exposure and HLA in healthy donors. The study ran its PCR with 60 Vbeta and 13 Jbeta primers. The method was immunoSEQ multiplex PCR; TCRdb's version includes in-frame clones alone and lacks a portion of them. The sample lists about 160,000 clones, less than 85% occurring once. The sample consisted of PBMCs. These TCRs come from a man in his fifties or sixties in good health and CMV-seronegative.

The J gene is TRBJ2-1, the V gene TRBV28; no clear D gene. CDR1 MDHEN and CDR2 SYDVKM come from the germline V gene. The V gene lost 7 bases and the J gene lost 8 bases, with 9 bases spanning the gap. CDR3 length: 11 residues. This CDR3 reads CASTVEHEQFF. The CDR3 nucleotides are TGTGCCAGCACCGTAGAACATGAGCAGTTCTTC.

In this sample, this clone turned up a few times. V and J are TRBV7-6 and TRBJ2-1; TRBD2 matches 7 bases. V was clipped by 2 bases and J by 5 bases; unmatched bases: 3. Germline V gene data show CDR1 as SGHVS and CDR2 as FNYEAQ. The CDR3 contains 14 residues. The CDR3 region has the DNA TGTGCCAGCAGCTTACGTCTAGCGGACAATGAGCAGTTCTTC. It is translated as CASSLRLADNEQFF.

The chain carries TRBV7-8 and TRBJ2-7; 12 nucleotides agree with TRBD2. Germline loops: CDR1 SGHVS, CDR2 FQNEAQ. Trimming took 5 bases from V and 0 from J; bases not matched to a gene: 5. The CDR3 runs to 16 residues. The CDR3 sequence: CASSPWTSGASYEQYF. The CDR3 region has the DNA TGTGCCAGCAGCCCATGGACTAGCGGGGCCTCCTACGAGCAGTACTTC.

This chain links TRBV28 with TRBJ2-7; 8 nucleotides line up with TRBD2. The CDR3 is made up of 14 amino acids. J gave up 3 bases and V 8 bases, and 9 bases lay outside the gene matches. The germline CDR1 and CDR2 sequences are MDHEN and SYDVKM. CDR3 coding DNA: TGTGCCAGCCTAACGGGGGGGGCCCGCTACGAGCAGTACTTC. Translated, it gives CASLTGGARYEQYF.

The sample holds one count of this clone. V gene TRBV7-2 combines with J gene TRBJ2-7; weak D call: TRBD2 (6 bases). This CDR3 is built from 14 residues. V lost 5 bases and J lost 0, with 11 bases in between. The germline V gene has CDR1 SGHTA and CDR2 FQGNSA. CDR3 sequence (DNA): TGTGCCAGCAGCCCGCTAGCGAACTCCTACGAGCAGTACTTC. This gives the protein CASSPLANSYEQYF.

The chain links TRBV5-1 to TRBJ1-4, with D perhaps matching TRBD1 (5 bases). V dropped 4 bases and J dropped 7 bases, with 17 bases sitting between them. The CDR3 has 15 amino acids. Germline loops: CDR1 SGHRS, CDR2 YFSETQ. DNA for the CDR3: TGCGCCAGCAGCGGTTTCAGGGAATCGGGTGAAAAACTGTTTTTT. Translated, it gives CASSGFRESGEKLFF.

CDR3 in amino acids: CASGGTDLYGYTF. CDR3 sequence (DNA): TGTGCCAGCGGGGGGACAGACCTCTATGGCTACACCTTC. V is TRBV25-1 and J is TRBJ1-2, with 7 bases identical to TRBD1. With V trimmed by 8 bases and J by 4 bases, 7 bases remained unmatched. Germline-derived CDR1 and CDR2 are MGHDK and SYGVNS. The CDR3 length is 13 residues.

This clone was counted only a few times. The V and J genes are TRBV10-3 and TRBJ2-7; TRBD2 agrees at 7 bases. This CDR3 region has 16 residues. The ends lost 4 bases at V and 2 bases at J; junction bases unmatched: 11. Per germline, CDR1 ENHRY and CDR2 SYGVKD. Here the CDR3 DNA reads TGTGCCATCAGTGGGGGTGGAGGTGGGAGGGCCTACGAGCAGTACTTC. Translation gives CAISGGGGGRAYEQYF.

V is TRBV4-3 and J is TRBJ2-1; TRBD2 matches at 9 bases. J gave up 0 bases and V 1 base, and 7 bases lay outside the gene matches. Germline CDR1 reads LGHNA; CDR2 reads YSLEER. The CDR3 sequence is 18 residues long. The CDR3 sequence is CASSQGLAGRNSYNEQFF. Written as DNA, the CDR3 is TGCGCCAGCAGCCAAGGGCTAGCGGGACGAAACTCCTACAATGAGCAGTTCTTC.

The chain combines TRBV4-3 with TRBJ2-4, with D possibly being TRBD1 (6 bases). V was pared by 0 bases and J by 5 bases, with 14 bases between. Germline V gene lookup returns CDR1 LGHNA and CDR2 YSLEER. The CDR3 consists of 16 residues. The CDR3 bases are TGCGCCAGCAGCCAAGATAGTTCAGGGGCCCAAAACATTCAGTACTTC. Translation: CASSQDSSGAQNIQYF.

The chain recombines TRBV7-8 with TRBJ2-5, with D perhaps matching TRBD1 (5 bases). Germline loops: CDR1 SGHVS, CDR2 FQNEAQ. With 5 bases removed from V and 4 bases from J, the gap between germline ends came to 26 bases. CDR3 length: 18 amino acids. This CDR3 reads CASSQRSGIGQGGETQYF. CDR3 sequence (DNA): TGTGCCAGCAGCCAACGTTCCGGTATTGGGCAGGGCGGAGAGACCCAGTACTTC.

The chain combines TRBV6-1 with TRBJ2-7; D perhaps matches TRBD1 (7 bases). CDR1 is MNHNS and CDR2 is SASEGT in the germline V gene. The CDR3 contains 15 residues. The V gene lost 3 bases and the J gene lost 6 bases, with 18 bases spanning the gap. CDR3 loop: CASSEEGASLSEQYF. The CDR3 DNA sequence: TGTGCCAGCAGTGAGGAGGGGGCGAGTTTGAGCGAGCAGTACTTC.

The chain combines TRBV28 with TRBJ1-2; 7 nucleotides agree with TRBD1. Losses at the gene ends were 6 bases for V and 6 bases for J; bases not matched to a gene: 10. CDR3 length: 14 residues. Looked up from germline, CDR1 is MDHEN and CDR2 is SYDVKM. CDR3 nucleotide sequence: TGTGCCAGCAGGAAACAGGGGAGTAGAGATGGCTACACCTTC. Its protein is CASRKQGSRDGYTF.

The V gene is TRBV28, the J gene TRBJ2-7; TRBD1 matches at 7 bases. CDR1 and CDR2 from the germline V gene are MDHEN and SYDVKM. This CDR3 region has 16 residues. J lost 3 bases, V lost 11 bases, and 19 bases had no gene match. CDR3 in DNA: TGTGCCGCACACACTTCGACAGGGAGTGATAACTACGAGCAGTACTTC. As protein: CAAHTSTGSDNYEQYF.

Only a few counts were recorded for this clone. V and J are TRBV7-2 and TRBJ2-7, with TRBD2 matching over 9 bases. The CDR3 contains 16 residues. V lost 1 base, J lost 5 bases, and 9 bases stayed unmatched. CDR1 SGHTA and CDR2 FQGNSA come from the germline V gene. CDR3 in DNA: TGTGCCAGCAGCTTAGTAGGCGGGGGGGGTTACGACGAGCAGTACTTC. This sequence encodes CASSLVGGGGYDEQYF.

This clone occurred once. The J gene is TRBJ2-2, the V gene TRBV28, with D possibly being TRBD1 (6 bases). This CDR3 is 15 amino acids long. V lost 4 bases, J lost 4 bases, and 13 bases lay in between. CDR1 and CDR2 (germline): MDHEN, SYDVKM. CDR3 residues: CASSSAGAVTGELFF. For the CDR3, the DNA is TGTGCCAGCAGTTCTGCAGGGGCGGTCACCGGGGAGCTGTTTTTT.

The chain is built from TRBV27 and TRBJ1-2, with D uncertain. This CDR3 spans 15 amino acids. Germline assignment: CDR1 MNHEY and CDR2 SMNVEV (reference sequence). V lost 6 bases and J lost 0, with 14 bases in between. The CDR3 nucleotides read TGTGCCAGCAGCCAAGTCCGAAACACTAACTATGGCTACACCTTC. Encoded protein: CASSQVRNTNYGYTF.

The chain links TRBV30 to TRBJ1-3; no clear D gene. Germline-derived CDR1 and CDR2 are GTSNPN and SVGIG (reference sequence). V lost 2 bases, J lost 0 bases, and 17 bases lay in between. This CDR3 is 17 amino acids long. Here the CDR3 DNA reads TGTGCCTGGAGTTCCGATTCGGGGTTTCACTCTGGAAACACCATATATTTT. Protein product: CAWSSDSGFHSGNTIYF.